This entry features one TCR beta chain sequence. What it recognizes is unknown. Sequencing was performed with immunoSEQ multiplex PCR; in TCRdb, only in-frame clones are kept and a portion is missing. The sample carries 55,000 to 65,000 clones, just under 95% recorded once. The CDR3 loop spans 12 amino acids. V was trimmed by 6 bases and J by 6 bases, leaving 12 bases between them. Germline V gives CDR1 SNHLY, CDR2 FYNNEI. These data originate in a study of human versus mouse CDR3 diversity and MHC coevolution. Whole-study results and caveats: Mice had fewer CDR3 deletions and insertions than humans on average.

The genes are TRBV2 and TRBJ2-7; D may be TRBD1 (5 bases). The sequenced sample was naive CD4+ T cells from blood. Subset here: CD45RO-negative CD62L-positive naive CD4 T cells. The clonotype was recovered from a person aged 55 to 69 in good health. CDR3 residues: CASSPNRGEQYF. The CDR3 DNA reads TGTGCCAGCAGCCCGAATAGGGGCGAGCAGTACTTC. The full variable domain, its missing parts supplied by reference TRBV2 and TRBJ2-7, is EPEVTQTPSHQVTQMGQEVILRCVPISNHLYFYWYRQILGQKVEFLVSFYNNEISEKSEIFDDQFSVERPDGSNFTLKIRSTKLEDSAMYFCASSPNRGEQYFGPGTRLTVT.